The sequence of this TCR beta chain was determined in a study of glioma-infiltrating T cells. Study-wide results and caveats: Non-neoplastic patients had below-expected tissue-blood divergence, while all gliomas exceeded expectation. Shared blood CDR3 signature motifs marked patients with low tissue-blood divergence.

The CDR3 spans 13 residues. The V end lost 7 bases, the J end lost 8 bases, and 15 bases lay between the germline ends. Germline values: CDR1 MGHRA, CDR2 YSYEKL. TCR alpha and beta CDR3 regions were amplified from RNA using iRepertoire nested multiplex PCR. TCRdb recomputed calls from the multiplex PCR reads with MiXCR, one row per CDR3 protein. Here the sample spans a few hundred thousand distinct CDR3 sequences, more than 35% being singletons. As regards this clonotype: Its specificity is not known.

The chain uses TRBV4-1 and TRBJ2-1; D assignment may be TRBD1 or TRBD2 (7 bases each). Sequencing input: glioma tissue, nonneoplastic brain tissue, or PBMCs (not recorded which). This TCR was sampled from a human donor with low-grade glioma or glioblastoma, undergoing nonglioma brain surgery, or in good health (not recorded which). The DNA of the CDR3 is TGCGCCAGCACCCAGGGGGGGTGGGATGAGCAGTTCTTC. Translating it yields CASTQGGWDEQFF.